A single sample is the source of the 17 T cell receptor beta chains below, sequenced in a study of T cell responses to AZD1222 COVID-19 vaccine. TCRdb's copy holds only in-frame clones and misses some; the assay was immunoSEQ multiplex PCR. Of 200,000 or so clones detected, approximately 94% appear once; the ten largest clones hold about 1%. The specimen comprised peripheral blood, sampled 28 days after the second AZD1222 dose. These receptors were obtained from an adult who received the AZD1222 COVID-19 vaccine.

This chain uses TRBV6-5 with TRBJ2-7; D ambiguous. V lost 4 bases to trimming and J lost 2 bases, with 6 bases between them. This CDR3 has 12 amino acids. Germline loops: CDR1 MNHEY, CDR2 SVGAGI. In DNA form, the CDR3 reads TGTGCCAGCAGTTCTTCCACCTACGAGCAGTACTTC. Amino acids: CASSSSTYEQYF.

This chain connects TRBV2 to TRBJ1-2, with a weak D call TRBD1 (5 bases). V was pared by 10 bases and J by 7 bases, with 16 bases between. There are 12 residues in the CDR3. The germline V gene encodes CDR1 SNHLY and CDR2 FYNNEI. DNA for the CDR3: TGTGCCACCCACCTCCCAGGGTCTGGCTACACCTTC. Its translation: CATHLPGSGYTF.

The rearrangement joins TRBV27 to TRBJ1-5; D unresolved. Germline-derived CDR1 and CDR2 are MNHEY and SMNVEV (reference sequence). V was trimmed by 5 bases and J by 6 bases, leaving 11 bases between them. This CDR3 comprises 13 residues. The CDR3 DNA reads TGTGCCAGCAGTCCCCAGTCGGGTCAGCCCCAGCATTTT. Its protein product is CASSPQSGQPQHF.

J is TRBJ1-6 and V is TRBV7-9, with D hard to call. Germline V gene sequence: CDR1 SEHNR, CDR2 FQNEAQ (reference sequence). The CDR3 loop spans 12 amino acids. Trimming took off 5 bases at V and 11 bases at J, with 10 bases between the two ends. In DNA form, the CDR3 reads TGTGCCAGCAGCGTTGGACGGGCACCCCTCCACTTT. Translation: CASSVGRAPLHF. The full variable domain, completed using reference TRBV7-9 and TRBJ1-6, is DTGVSQNPRHKITKRGQNVTFRCDPISEHNRLYWYRQTLGQGPEFLTYFQNEAQLEKSRLLSDRFSAERPKGSFSTLEIQRTEQGDSAMYLCASSVGRAPLHFGNGTRLTVT.

The rearrangement joins TRBV19 to TRBJ2-4; 8 bases align to TRBD1. Germline CDR1 and CDR2: LNHDA and SQIVND (reference sequence). This CDR3 comprises 17 residues. V was clipped by 7 bases and J by 0 bases; unmatched bases: 11. The CDR3 DNA is TGTGCCAGTAACCAGGGGGCCCTTGAGTTAGCCAAAAACATTCAGTACTTC. Protein product: CASNQGALELAKNIQYF.

DNA of the CDR3: TGTGCCAGCACGGGAGGCCGGGAGACCCAGTACTTC. This codes for CASTGGRETQYF. This chain joins TRBV12-3 or TRBV12-4 and TRBJ2-5, with 7 bases aligning to TRBD2. Unmatched junction bases numbered 4, after V lost 7 bases and J lost 5 bases. This CDR3 spans 12 amino acids.

The rearrangement joins TRBV7-8 to TRBJ1-2; no reliable D call. The CDR3 contains 13 residues. V was cut by 2 bases and J by 5 bases, with 9 bases left in between. Germline V lookup: CDR1 SGHVS, CDR2 FQNEAQ. The CDR3 sequence is CASSLIPRYGYTF. As DNA, the CDR3 is TGTGCCAGCAGCTTAATACCGAGGTATGGCTACACCTTC. Filled out from reference TRBV7-8 and TRBJ1-2, the complete variable domain reads GAGVSQSPRYKVAKRGQDVALRCDPISGHVSLFWYQQALGQGPEFLTYFQNEAQLDKSGLPSDRFFAERPEGSVSTLKIQRTQQEDSAVYLCASSLIPRYGYTFGSGTRLTVV.

J is TRBJ1-2 and V is TRBV23-1; D is uncertain. TRBV23-1 is an ORF, and what it does is uncertain. Trimming removed 4 bases at V and 2 bases at J, with 14 bases between. The CDR3 consists of 15 residues. The chain's CDR3 is CASSPQRWGNYGYTF. CDR3 bases: TGCGCCAGCAGTCCCCAGAGGTGGGGAAACTATGGCTACACCTTC.

This rearrangement joins TRBV6-5 to TRBJ1-2; weak D call: TRBD1 (5 bases). The CDR3 extends over 15 amino acids. CDR1 and CDR2 (germline): MNHEY, SVGAGI. The ends were cut back, 4 bases at V and 3 bases at J, with 15 bases in the middle. The CDR3 nucleotides are TGTGCCAGCAGTTTCTGGGCGGGGGTCGACTATGGCTACACCTTC. This translates into CASSFWAGVDYGYTF.

The CDR3 region is CASSLEAGRVNQPQHF. The CDR3 coding sequence is TGTGCCAGCAGCTTAGAGGCAGGGAGGGTCAATCAGCCCCAGCATTTT. The chain employs TRBV7-8 and TRBJ1-5; weak D call: TRBD1 (5 bases). CDR1 is SGHVS, CDR2 FQNEAQ, per germline. The V end was cut by 1 base, the J end by 3 bases, with 13 bases between. This CDR3 has 16 residues.

This chain uses TRBV28 with TRBJ1-2, with D maybe TRBD1 (5 bases). The CDR3 runs to 14 residues. Trimming took off 3 bases at V and 2 bases at J, with 10 bases between the two ends. The germline gives CDR1 MDHEN, CDR2 SYDVKM. CDR3 region: CASSLGLTNYGYTF. CDR3 nucleotides: TGTGCCAGCAGTTTGGGGCTTACCAACTATGGCTACACCTTC.

J is TRBJ1-3 and V is TRBV5-5; no firm D call. The ends were cut back, 1 base at V and 0 bases at J, with 17 bases in the middle. Germline V CDR1 and CDR2: SGHKS, YYEKEE (reference sequence). The CDR3 length is 18 residues. The CDR3, as DNA: TGTGCCAGCAGCTTGCTCCCCAGTGACACCCACTCTGGAAACACCATATATTTT. Translation gives CASSLLPSDTHSGNTIYF.

The chain carries TRBV4-1 and TRBJ1-2, with D perhaps matching TRBD1 (5 bases). V lost 2 bases, J lost 8 bases, and 24 bases lay in between. The germline CDR1 and CDR2 sequences are MGHRA and YSYEKL. CDR3 size: 17 residues. The chain's CDR3 is CASSQSGTGHRRLGYTF. CDR3 DNA: TGCGCCAGCAGCCAATCGGGTACAGGACACCGGCGGTTGGGCTACACCTTC.

This chain links TRBV19 with TRBJ1-1, with a possible D match to TRBD1 (6 bases). V lost 6 bases to trimming and J lost 0 bases, with 11 bases between them. This CDR3 spans 14 amino acids. CDR1 LNHDA and CDR2 SQIVND come from the germline V gene (reference sequence). CDR3 DNA: TGTGCCAGTAGAGCGACAGGCTTGAACACTGAAGCTTTCTTT. Its protein is CASRATGLNTEAFF.

The V and J genes are TRBV11-3 and TRBJ2-3, with 11 bases matching TRBD2. J gave up 0 bases and V 5 bases, and 4 bases lay outside the gene matches. The CDR3 is 16 residues long. Germline CDR1 reads SGHNT; CDR2 reads YENEEA. CDR3 DNA: TGTGCCAGCAGCGGGGGACTAGCGGCTAGCACAGATACGCAGTATTTT. Protein: CASSGGLAASTDTQYF.

Turning to this clone: Other DNA variants within this sample encode the same CDR3. This chain links TRBV11-2 with TRBJ2-7; no clear D. CDR3 size: 13 residues. Trimming took off 0 bases at V and 1 base at J, with 4 bases between the two ends. CDR1 is SGHAT, CDR2 FQNNGV, per germline. CDR3 nucleotide sequence: TGTGCCAGCAGCTTAGACAGGTCCTACGAGCAGTACTTC. Translation gives CASSLDRSYEQYF.

V usage is TRBV7-2 and J usage is TRBJ2-3, with D hard to call. Per the germline V gene, CDR1 is SGHTA and CDR2 is FQGNSA. With 0 bases removed from V and 0 bases from J, the gap between germline ends came to 4 bases. The CDR3 loop spans 14 amino acids. The CDR3 is CASSLAASTDTQYF. For the CDR3, the DNA is TGTGCCAGCAGCTTAGCGGCAAGCACAGATACGCAGTATTTT.